This T cell receptor beta chain appears in the sequencing data of a study of cytomegalovirus exposure and HLA in healthy donors. V lost 5 bases and J lost 7; bases outside the gene matches: 13. In germline, CDR1 is SGHAT, CDR2 FQNNGV. The CDR3 loop spans 16 amino acids. Use of 60 Vbeta and 13 Jbeta primers characterized the PCR. Using immunoSEQ multiplex PCR, the repertoire was profiled, and TCRdb retains in-frame clones only, with some absent. The repertoire includes roughly 180,000 clones, about 73% of them detected once, and around 14% sits in the top ten. This TCR was recovered from a woman aged 45-65 years in good health and CMV-seropositive. The gene calls are TRBV11-2 and TRBJ2-1; 8 nucleotides line up with TRBD2. Material for sequencing was PBMCs. DNA for the CDR3: TGTGCCAGCAGCCTACTGACGGGGGGGCCTAGGAATGAGCAGTTCTTC. Protein product: CASSLLTGGPRNEQFF.